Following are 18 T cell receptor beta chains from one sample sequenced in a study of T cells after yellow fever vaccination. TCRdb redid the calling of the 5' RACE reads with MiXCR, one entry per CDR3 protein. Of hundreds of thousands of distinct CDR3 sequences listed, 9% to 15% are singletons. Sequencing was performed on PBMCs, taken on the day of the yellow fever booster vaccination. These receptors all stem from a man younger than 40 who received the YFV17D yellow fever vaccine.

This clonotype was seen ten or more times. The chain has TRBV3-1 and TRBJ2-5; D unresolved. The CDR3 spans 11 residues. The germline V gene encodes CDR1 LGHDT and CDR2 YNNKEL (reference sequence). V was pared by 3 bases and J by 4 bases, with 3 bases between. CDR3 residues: CASSHGETQYF. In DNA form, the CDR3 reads TGTGCCAGCAGCCACGGAGAGACCCAGTACTTC.

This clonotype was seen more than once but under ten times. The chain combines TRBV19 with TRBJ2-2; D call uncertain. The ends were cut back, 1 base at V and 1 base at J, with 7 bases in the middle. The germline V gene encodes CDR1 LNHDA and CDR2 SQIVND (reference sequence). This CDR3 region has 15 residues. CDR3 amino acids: CASSIASLNTGELFF. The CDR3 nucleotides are TGTGCCAGTAGTATAGCTTCCCTGAACACCGGGGAGCTGTTTTTT. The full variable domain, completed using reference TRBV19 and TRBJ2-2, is DGGITQSPKYLFRKEGQNVTLSCEQNLNHDAMYWYRQDPGQGLRLIYYSQIVNDFQKGDIAEGYSVSREKKESFPLTVTSAQKNPTAFYLCASSIASLNTGELFFGEGSRLTVL.

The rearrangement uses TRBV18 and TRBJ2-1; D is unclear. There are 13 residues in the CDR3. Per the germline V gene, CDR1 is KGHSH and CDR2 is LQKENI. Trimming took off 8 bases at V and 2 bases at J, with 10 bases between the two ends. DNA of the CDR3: TGTGCCAGCGCAACGTCTCCCTACAATGAGCAGTTCTTC. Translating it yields CASATSPYNEQFF.

As DNA, the CDR3 is TGTGCCAGCAGCTCCTCCTATCTTGTCGGGCAGTATTTT. This encodes CASSSSYLVGQYF. The chain has TRBV7-2 and TRBJ2-3; D not resolved. Germline values: CDR1 SGHTA, CDR2 FQGNSA. Trimming took 4 bases from V and 11 from J, leaving 16 bases between them. The CDR3 is 13 residues long.

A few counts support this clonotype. Written as DNA, the CDR3 is TGCGCCAGCAGCCTAAAAAACACAGATACGCAGTATTTT. Amino acids: CASSLKNTDTQYF. This rearrangement joins TRBV5-1 to TRBJ2-3; D is uncertain. This CDR3 contains 13 residues. Germline V lookup: CDR1 SGHRS, CDR2 YFSETQ. Trimming removed 4 bases at V and 2 bases at J, with 8 bases between.

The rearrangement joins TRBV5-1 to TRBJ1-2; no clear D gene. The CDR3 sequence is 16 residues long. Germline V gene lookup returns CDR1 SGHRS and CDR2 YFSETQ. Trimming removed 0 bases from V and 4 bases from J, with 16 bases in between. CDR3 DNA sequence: TGCGCCAGCAGCTTGGCAGCAAACGAAAACCCCTATGGCTACACCTTC. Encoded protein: CASSLAANENPYGYTF.

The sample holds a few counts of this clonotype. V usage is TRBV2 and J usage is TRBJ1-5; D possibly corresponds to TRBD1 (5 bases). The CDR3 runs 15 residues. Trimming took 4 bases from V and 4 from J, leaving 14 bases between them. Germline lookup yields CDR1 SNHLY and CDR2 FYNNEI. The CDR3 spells CASSGLDAGNQPQHF. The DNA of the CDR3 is TGTGCCAGCAGTGGCCTTGATGCAGGGAATCAGCCCCAGCATTTT.

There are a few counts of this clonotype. CDR3 amino acids: CASSSPGGLVAGELFF. The CDR3 DNA reads TGTGCCAGTAGCTCCCCGGGGGGACTAGTGGCCGGGGAGCTGTTTTTT. The V and J genes are TRBV19 and TRBJ2-2; TRBD2 aligns across 8 bases. The CDR3 has 16 amino acids. The germline CDR1 and CDR2 sequences are LNHDA and SQIVND (reference sequence). The V segment lost 6 bases and the J segment 6 bases; nucleotides outside the gene matches: 12.

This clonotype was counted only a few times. The CDR3 region has the DNA TGTGCCAGCAGCTTAGCTAGCGGGCCCCTCTCTGGGGCCAACGTCCTGACTTTC. This gives the protein CASSLASGPLSGANVLTF. The chain employs TRBV7-8 and TRBJ2-6, with TRBD2 identical over 7 bases. With V trimmed by 0 bases and J by 0 bases, 5 bases remained unmatched. The germline CDR1 and CDR2 sequences are SGHVS and FQNEAQ. The CDR3 contains 18 residues.

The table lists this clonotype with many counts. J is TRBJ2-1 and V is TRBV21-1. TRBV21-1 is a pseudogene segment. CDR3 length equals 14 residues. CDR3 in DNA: TGTGCCAGCAGCAATGGGCAGTTTCACAATGAGCAGTTCTTC. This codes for CASSNGQFHNEQFF.

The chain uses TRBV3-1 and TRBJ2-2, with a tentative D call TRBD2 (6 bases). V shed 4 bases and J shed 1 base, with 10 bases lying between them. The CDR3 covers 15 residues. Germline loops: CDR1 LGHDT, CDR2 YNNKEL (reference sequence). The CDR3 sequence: CASSRLELNTGELFF. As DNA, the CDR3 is TGTGCCAGCAGCCGACTAGAGCTGAACACCGGGGAGCTGTTTTTT. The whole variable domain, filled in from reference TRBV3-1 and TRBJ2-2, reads DTAVSQTPKYLVTQMGNDKSIKCEQNLGHDTMYWYKQDSKKFLKIMFSYNNKELIINETVPNRFSPKSPDKAHLNLHINSLELGDSAVYFCASSRLELNTGELFFGEGSRLTVL.

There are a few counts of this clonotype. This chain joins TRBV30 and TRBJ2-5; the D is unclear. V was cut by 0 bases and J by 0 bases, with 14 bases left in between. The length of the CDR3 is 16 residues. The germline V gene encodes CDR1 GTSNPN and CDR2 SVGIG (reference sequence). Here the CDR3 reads CAWSVMVSVYQETQYF. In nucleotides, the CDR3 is TGTGCCTGGAGTGTCATGGTCTCCGTGTACCAAGAGACCCAGTACTTC.

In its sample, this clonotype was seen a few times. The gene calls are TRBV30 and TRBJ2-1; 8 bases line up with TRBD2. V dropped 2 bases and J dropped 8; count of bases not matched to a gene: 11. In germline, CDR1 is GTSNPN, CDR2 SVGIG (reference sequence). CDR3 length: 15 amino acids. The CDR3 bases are TGTGCCTGGAGTCCAGCGGGAGTGGGGCAGGATGAGCAGTTCTTC. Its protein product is CAWSPAGVGQDEQFF.

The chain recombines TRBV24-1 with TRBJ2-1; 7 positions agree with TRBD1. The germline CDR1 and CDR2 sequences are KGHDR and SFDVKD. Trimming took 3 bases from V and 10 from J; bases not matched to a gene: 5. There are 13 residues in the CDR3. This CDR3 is CATSDRGQIEQFF. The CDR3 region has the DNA TGTGCCACCAGTGATAGGGGACAGATAGAGCAGTTCTTC.

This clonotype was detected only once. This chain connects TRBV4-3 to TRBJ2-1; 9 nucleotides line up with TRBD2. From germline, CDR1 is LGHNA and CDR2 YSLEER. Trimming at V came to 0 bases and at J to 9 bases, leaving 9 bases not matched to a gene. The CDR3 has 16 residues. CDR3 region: CASSQDLAGSYGEQFF. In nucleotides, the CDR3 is TGCGCCAGCAGCCAAGATCTAGCGGGGTCCTATGGTGAGCAGTTCTTC.

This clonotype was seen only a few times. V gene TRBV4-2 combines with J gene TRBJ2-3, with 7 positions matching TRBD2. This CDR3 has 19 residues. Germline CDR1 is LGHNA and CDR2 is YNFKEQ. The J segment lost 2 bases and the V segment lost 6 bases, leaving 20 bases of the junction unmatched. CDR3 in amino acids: CASRPHGATSSDVTDTQYF. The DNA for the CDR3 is TGTGCCAGCAGACCTCATGGGGCGACTAGCAGTGATGTCACAGATACGCAGTATTTT.

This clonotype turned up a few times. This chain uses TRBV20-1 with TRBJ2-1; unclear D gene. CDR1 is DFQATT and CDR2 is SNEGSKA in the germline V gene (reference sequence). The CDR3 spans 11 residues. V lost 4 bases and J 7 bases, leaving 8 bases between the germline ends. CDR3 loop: CSAILRNEQFF. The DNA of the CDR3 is TGCAGTGCTATACTGAGAAATGAGCAGTTCTTC.

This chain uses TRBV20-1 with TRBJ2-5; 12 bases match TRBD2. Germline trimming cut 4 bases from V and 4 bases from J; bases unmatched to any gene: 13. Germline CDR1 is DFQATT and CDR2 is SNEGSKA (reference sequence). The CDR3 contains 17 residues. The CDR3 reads CSAILPRLAGVRETQYF. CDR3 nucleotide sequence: TGCAGTGCTATCCTCCCTAGACTAGCGGGAGTTAGAGAGACCCAGTACTTC.